Listed here is a single TCR beta chain. The protocol was immunoSEQ multiplex PCR, while the TCRdb copy is restricted to in-frame clones and leaves out a portion. The sample includes some 120,000 clones, approximately 92% of them seen just once. The data were obtained in a study of control samples from healthy donors and cancer patients. V was pared by 1 base and J by 5 bases, with 14 bases between. The CDR3 has 15 residues. CDR1 is MNHEY, CDR2 SMNVEV, per germline (reference sequence). The receptor was isolated from a man older than 75 with head and neck cancer. The chain links TRBV27 to TRBJ2-5, with D possibly matching TRBD1 (5 bases). Sequenced: PBMCs. In DNA, the CDR3 is TGTGCCAGCAGTTTATATGGTCGGCAGGGTGAGACCCAGTACTTC. Its protein is CASSLYGRQGETQYF.